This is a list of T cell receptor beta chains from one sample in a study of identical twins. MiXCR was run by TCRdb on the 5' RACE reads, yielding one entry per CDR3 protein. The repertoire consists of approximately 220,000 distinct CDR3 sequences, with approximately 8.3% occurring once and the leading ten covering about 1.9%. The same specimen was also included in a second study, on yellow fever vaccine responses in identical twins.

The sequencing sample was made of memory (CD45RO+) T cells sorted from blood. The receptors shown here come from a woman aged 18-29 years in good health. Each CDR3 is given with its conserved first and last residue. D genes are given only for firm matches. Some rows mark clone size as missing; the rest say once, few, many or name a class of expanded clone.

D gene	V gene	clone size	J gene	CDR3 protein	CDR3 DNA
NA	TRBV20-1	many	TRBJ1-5	CSATGSGQPQHF	TGCAGTGCTACAGGGTCGGGACAGCCCCAGCATTTT
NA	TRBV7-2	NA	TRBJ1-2	CASSTRANYGYTF	TGTGCCAGCAGCACCCGGGCAAACTATGGCTACACCTTC
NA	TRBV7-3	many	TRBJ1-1	CASSPTMNTEAFF	TGTGCCAGCAGCCCGACGATGAACACTGAAGCTTTCTTT
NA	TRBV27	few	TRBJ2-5	CASSLTRLQETQYF	TGTGCCAGCAGTTTGACTAGATTACAAGAGACCCAGTACTTC
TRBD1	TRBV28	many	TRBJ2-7	CASSLPGQGYEQYF	TGTGCCAGCAGTTTACCGGGACAGGGCTACGAGCAGTACTTC
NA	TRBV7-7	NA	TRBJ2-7	CASSPTARGGGEQYF	TGTGCTAGCAGCCCAACGGCGAGGGGAGGTGGCGAGCAGTACTTC
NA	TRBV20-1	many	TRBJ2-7	CSARGTYEQYF	TGCAGTGCTAGGGGGACTTACGAGCAGTACTTC
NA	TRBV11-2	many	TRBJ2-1	CASSSPEQGGIAGNYNEQFF	TGTGCCAGCAGCTCTCCTGAACAGGGGGGGATAGCGGGAAACTACAATGAGCAGTTCTTC
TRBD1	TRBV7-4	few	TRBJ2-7	CASSSTGETYEQYF	TGTGCCAGCAGCTCGACAGGGGAGACCTACGAGCAGTACTTC
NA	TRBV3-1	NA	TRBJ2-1	CASSQFTSLGEQFF	TGTGCCAGCAGCCAGTTCACTAGCTTAGGTGAGCAGTTCTTC
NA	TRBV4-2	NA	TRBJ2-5	CASSQHSKETQYF	TGTGCCAGCAGCCAACATAGTAAAGAGACCCAGTACTTC
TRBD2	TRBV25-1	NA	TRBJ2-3	CASSLGLGGSTDTQYF	TGTGCCAGCAGTCTCGGACTAGGTGGGAGCACAGATACGCAGTATTTT
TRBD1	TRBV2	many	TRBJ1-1	CASSLQGVNTEAFF	TGTGCCAGCAGCTTACAGGGGGTCAACACTGAAGCTTTCTTT
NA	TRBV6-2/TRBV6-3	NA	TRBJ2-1	CASRPPNSYNEQFF	TGTGCCAGCAGGCCTCCTAACTCCTACAATGAGCAGTTCTTC
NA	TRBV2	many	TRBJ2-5	CASSKGLGETQYF	TGTGCCAGCAGTAAAGGCCTAGGAGAGACCCAGTACTTC
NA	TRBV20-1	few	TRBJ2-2	CSARRGANTGELFF	TGCAGTGCTAGGAGGGGCGCGAACACCGGGGAGCTGTTTTTT
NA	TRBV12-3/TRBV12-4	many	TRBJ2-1	CASSKGDGTYNEQFF	TGTGCCAGCAGTAAGGGAGACGGCACCTACAATGAGCAGTTCTTC
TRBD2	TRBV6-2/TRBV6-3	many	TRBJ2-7	CASSRQVETSGRSHEQYF	TGTGCCAGCAGTCGCCAAGTGGAAACTAGCGGGAGGTCCCACGAGCAGTACTTC
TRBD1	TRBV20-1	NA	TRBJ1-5	CSASLGTGNNQPQHF	TGCAGTGCTAGTCTGGGGACAGGGAACAATCAGCCCCAGCATTTT
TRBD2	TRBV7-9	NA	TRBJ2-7	CASSSRLAGPYEQYF	TGTGCCAGCAGCTCTCGACTAGCGGGACCCTACGAGCAGTACTTC
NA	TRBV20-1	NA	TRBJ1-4	CSARGSGSEKLFF	TGCAGTGCCCGAGGGTCGGGAAGTGAAAAACTGTTTTTT
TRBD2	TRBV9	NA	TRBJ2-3	CASSVASSGFTDTQYF	TGTGCCAGCAGCGTAGCGAGTAGCGGGTTCACAGATACGCAGTATTTT
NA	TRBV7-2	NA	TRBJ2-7	CASSLGVGTGFGEQYF	TGTGCCAGCAGCCTAGGAGTAGGGACTGGGTTCGGCGAGCAGTACTTC
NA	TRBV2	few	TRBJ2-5	CASSPDSQETQYF	TGTGCCAGCAGTCCTGACAGCCAAGAGACCCAGTACTTC
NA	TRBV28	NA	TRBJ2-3	CASAQMGGGGTDTQYF	TGTGCCAGCGCCCAGATGGGGGGTGGGGGCACAGATACGCAGTATTTT
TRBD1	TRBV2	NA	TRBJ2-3	CASSPQGFSTDTQYF	TGTGCCAGCAGCCCACAGGGGTTCAGCACAGATACGCAGTATTTT
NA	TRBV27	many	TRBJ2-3	CASKFWTDKDTQYF	TGTGCCAGCAAATTCTGGACAGATAAGGATACGCAGTATTTT
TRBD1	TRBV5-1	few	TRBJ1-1	CASRLGTAKGTEAFF	TGCGCCAGCAGACTCGGGACAGCAAAGGGCACTGAAGCTTTCTTT
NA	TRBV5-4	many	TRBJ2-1	CASSLPGIDEQFF	TGTGCCAGCAGCTTGCCAGGGATCGATGAGCAGTTCTTC
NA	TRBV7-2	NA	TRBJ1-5	CASSLVGEGQPQHF	TGTGCCAGCAGCTTAGTGGGAGAGGGTCAGCCCCAGCATTTT
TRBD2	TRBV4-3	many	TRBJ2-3	CASSPGTNTDTQYF	TGCGCCAGCAGCCCCGGGACTAACACAGATACGCAGTATTTT
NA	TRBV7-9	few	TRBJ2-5	CASRSEGRWETQYF	TGTGCCAGCAGGTCCGAGGGGCGGTGGGAGACCCAGTACTTC
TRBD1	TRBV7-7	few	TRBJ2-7	CASSVDRGDEQYF	TGTGCTAGCAGCGTTGACAGGGGAGACGAGCAGTACTTC
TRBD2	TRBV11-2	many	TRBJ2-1	CASSLVGSGGGDEQFF	TGTGCCAGCAGCTTAGTGGGCAGCGGGGGTGGGGATGAGCAGTTCTTC
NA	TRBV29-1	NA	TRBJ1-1	CSVPRTLGQTNTEAFF	TGCAGCGTACCGAGGACACTTGGACAGACGAACACTGAAGCTTTCTTT
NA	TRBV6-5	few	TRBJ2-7	CASSYQGTDEQYF	TGTGCCAGCAGTTATCAGGGCACTGACGAGCAGTACTTC
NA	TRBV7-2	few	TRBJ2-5	CASSLNAVQRETQYF	TGTGCCAGCAGCTTAAATGCGGTCCAGAGAGAGACCCAGTACTTC
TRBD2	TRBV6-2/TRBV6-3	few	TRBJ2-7	CATRTSSYEQYF	TGTGCCACCCGGACTAGTTCCTACGAGCAGTACTTC
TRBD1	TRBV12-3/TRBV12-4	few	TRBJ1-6	CASSSTGQHNSPLHF	TGTGCCAGCAGTTCCACGGGACAGCATAATTCACCCCTCCACTTT
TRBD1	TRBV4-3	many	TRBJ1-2	CASSQASWDREKDGYTF	TGCGCCAGCAGCCAAGCTTCATGGGACAGGGAGAAGGATGGCTACACCTTC
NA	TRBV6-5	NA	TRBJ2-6	CASSNRELRLTGANVLTF	TGTGCCAGCAGTAACAGGGAACTCCGTCTTACTGGGGCCAACGTCCTGACTTTC
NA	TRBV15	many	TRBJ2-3	CATSGDFGSRTDTQYF	TGTGCCACCAGCGGAGATTTCGGGTCTCGCACAGATACGCAGTATTTT
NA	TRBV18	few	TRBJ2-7	CASSPLDLSYEQYF	TGTGCCAGCTCACCATTGGACCTCTCCTACGAGCAGTACTTC
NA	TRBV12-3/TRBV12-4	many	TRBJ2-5	CASSLYRSRGEETQYF	TGTGCCAGCAGTTTATACAGATCGAGGGGGGAAGAGACCCAGTACTTC
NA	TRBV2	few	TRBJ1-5	CASIPDILSNQPQHF	TGTGCCAGCATCCCCGACATACTGAGCAATCAGCCCCAGCATTTT
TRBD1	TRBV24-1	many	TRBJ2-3	CATSDPSGTGATDTQYF	TGTGCCACCAGTGACCCCTCCGGGACAGGGGCGACAGATACGCAGTATTTT
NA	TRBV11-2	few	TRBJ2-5	CASSRDGGNQETQYF	TGTGCCAGCAGCCGGGACGGCGGCAACCAAGAGACCCAGTACTTC
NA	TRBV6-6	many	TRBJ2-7	CASNQQTMQYF	TGTGCCAGCAACCAACAGACGATGCAGTACTTC
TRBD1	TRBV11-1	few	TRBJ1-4	CASSLAPGTGGTNEKLFF	TGTGCCAGCAGCTTAGCTCCCGGGACAGGGGGGACTAATGAAAAACTGTTTTTT
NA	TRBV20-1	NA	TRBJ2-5	CSARGNQETQYF	TGCAGTGCTAGGGGGAACCAAGAGACCCAGTACTTC
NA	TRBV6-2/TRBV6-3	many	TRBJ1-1	CASSSLEHTEAFF	TGTGCCAGCAGTTCTCTAGAGCACACTGAAGCTTTCTTT
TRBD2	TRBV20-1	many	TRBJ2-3	CSARPHTSGKLSTQYF	TGCAGTGCTAGACCACACACTAGCGGGAAGTTAAGTACGCAGTATTTT
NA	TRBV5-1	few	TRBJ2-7	CASSLDGGATYEQYF	TGCGCCAGCAGCTTGGACGGGGGCGCTACCTACGAGCAGTACTTC
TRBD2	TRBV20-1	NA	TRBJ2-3	CSASGREGRGTDTQYF	TGCAGTGCTAGTGGACGGGAGGGCCGGGGCACAGATACGCAGTATTTT
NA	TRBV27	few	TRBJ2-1	CASSVGAPYNEQFF	TGTGCCAGCAGTGTTGGGGCACCCTACAATGAGCAGTTCTTC
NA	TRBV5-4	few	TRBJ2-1	CASSLGPPGSSYNEQFF	TGTGCCAGCAGCTTGGGTCCCCCGGGGTCCTCCTACAATGAGCAGTTCTTC
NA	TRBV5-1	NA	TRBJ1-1	CASRGGLGPNTEAFF	TGCGCCAGCAGGGGGGGGTTAGGACCGAACACTGAAGCTTTCTTT